The 8 T cell receptor beta chains in this list originate from one sample, sequenced in a study of CXCR3-negative and CXCR3-positive naive CD8 T cells. UMI-labeled TRB cDNA libraries were prepared by 5' RACE. TCRdb re-analyzed the 5' RACE reads; it lists each CDR3 protein once, without DNA. There are about 26,000 distinct CDR3 sequences in the sample, with about 2.8% held by the top ten. Source material: naive CXCR3- CD8+ T cells from blood. Subset reported: CD45RO-CCR7+CD27+CD95- naive CD8+ T cells lacking CXCR3 (TNR3-). These receptors were taken from a human donor in good health. Some clones in this sample may be carry-over from other donors' samples.

The chain links TRBV4-1 to TRBJ1-1. This CDR3 region has 14 residues. Germline CDR1 and CDR2: MGHRA and YSYEKL. The CDR3 is CASSQDWVNTEAFF.

The CDR3: CASSLGQGGETQYF. This sequence joins TRBV11-2 and TRBJ2-5; lacking DNA, the TRBD2 call made by TCRdb goes unchecked. From germline, CDR1 is SGHAT and CDR2 FQNNGV. The CDR3 spans 14 residues.

The chain carries TRBV6-2 or TRBV6-3 and TRBJ1-6; TCRdb outputs TRBD1, but without DNA this stays unchecked. Per the germline V gene, CDR1 is MNHEY and CDR2 is SVGEGT. CDR3 length: 13 residues. CDR3 sequence: CASSPGRWTPLHF.

The chain couples TRBV29-1 to TRBJ1-1. Looked up from germline, CDR1 is SQVTM and CDR2 is ANQGSEA. This CDR3 spans 13 amino acids. The CDR3 loop is CSVVYTTTTEAFF.

V is TRBV25-1 and J is TRBJ1-4; TCRdb's assignment of TRBD1 cannot be checked, as there is no DNA. The CDR3 spans 14 residues. Germline V CDR1 and CDR2: MGHDK, SYGVNS. CDR3 amino acids: CASSTERGAEKLFF.

This chain links TRBV9 with TRBJ2-7; absent DNA, TCRdb's TRBD1 call cannot be checked. This CDR3 is 15 amino acids long. Germline values: CDR1 SGDLS, CDR2 YYNGEE. CDR3 residues: CASSEGQGAMYEQYF.

The chain carries TRBV9 and TRBJ2-1; TCRdb lists TRBD1, though no DNA is available to test this call. Germline values: CDR1 SGDLS, CDR2 YYNGEE. The CDR3 loop spans 16 amino acids. CDR3 region: CASSAARQLTDNEQFF.

The chain combines TRBV15 with TRBJ1-6; the D gene TCRdb calls, TRBD1, cannot be checked with no DNA. Germline V gene data show CDR1 as LNHNV and CDR2 as YYDKDF (reference sequence). The CDR3 consists of 17 residues. CDR3 residues: CATSRLRGSPGNSPLHF.